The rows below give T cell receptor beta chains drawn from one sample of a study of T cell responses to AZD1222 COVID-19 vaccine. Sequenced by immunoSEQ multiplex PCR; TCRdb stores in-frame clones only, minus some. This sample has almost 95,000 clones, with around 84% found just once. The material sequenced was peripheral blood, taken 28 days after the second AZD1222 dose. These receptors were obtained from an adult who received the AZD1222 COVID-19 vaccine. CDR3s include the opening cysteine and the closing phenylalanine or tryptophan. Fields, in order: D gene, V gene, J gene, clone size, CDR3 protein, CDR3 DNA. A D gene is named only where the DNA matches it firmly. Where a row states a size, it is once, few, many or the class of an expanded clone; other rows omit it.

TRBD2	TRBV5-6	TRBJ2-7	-	CASSFLLAGKRYEQYF	TGTGCCAGCAGCTTCTTACTAGCGGGAAAGCGCTACGAGCAGTACTTC
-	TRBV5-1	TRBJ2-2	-	CASRPRGVGSMNTGELFF	TGCGCCAGCCGCCCCAGGGGTGTTGGGTCTATGAACACCGGGGAGCTGTTTTTT
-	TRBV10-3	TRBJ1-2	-	CAIRVDSTFYGYTF	TGTGCCATCAGGGTAGACAGTACCTTCTATGGCTACACCTTC
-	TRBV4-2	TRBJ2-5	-	CASSFSEASETQYF	TGTGCCAGCAGCTTTTCTGAGGCCTCAGAGACCCAGTACTTC
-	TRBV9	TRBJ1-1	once	CASSVYETTNTEAFF	TGTGCCAGCAGCGTCTACGAGACAACTAACACTGAAGCTTTCTTT
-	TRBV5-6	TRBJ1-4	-	CASSSPFWAEKLFF	TGTGCCAGCAGCTCGCCGTTCTGGGCTGAAAAACTGTTTTTT
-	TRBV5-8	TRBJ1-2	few	CASSLRANSPLGYTF	TGTGCCAGCAGCTTGAGGGCTAACAGCCCACTTGGCTACACCTTC
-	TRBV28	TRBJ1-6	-	CASSLRGAWTPHTSSYNSPLHF	TGTGCCAGCAGTTTAAGGGGGGCTTGGACACCCCATACAAGCTCCTATAATTCACCCCTCCACTTT
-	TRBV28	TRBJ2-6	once	CASRRGSGANVLTF	TGTGCCAGCAGAAGGGGGTCCGGGGCCAACGTCCTGACTTTC
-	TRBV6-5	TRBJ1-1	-	CASSYAGLPRAFF	TGTGCCAGCAGTTACGCCGGTCTCCCGCGGGCTTTCTTT
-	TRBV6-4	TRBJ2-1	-	CASSDLRGEQFF	TGTGCCAGCAGTGACCTACGGGGTGAGCAGTTCTTC
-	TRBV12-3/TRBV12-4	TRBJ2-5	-	CASSSTRMETQYF	TGTGCCAGCAGTTCAACTAGGATGGAGACCCAGTACTTC
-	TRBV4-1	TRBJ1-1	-	CASSSGVGTEAFF	TGCGCCAGCAGCTCAGGAGTCGGGACTGAAGCTTTCTTT
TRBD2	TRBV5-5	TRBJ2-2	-	CASSLVLAGGPGELFF	TGTGCCAGCAGCTTGGTTCTAGCGGGGGGGCCCGGGGAGCTGTTTTTT
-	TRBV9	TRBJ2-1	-	CASSALTTNEQFF	TGTGCCAGCAGCGCCCTGACTACCAATGAGCAGTTCTTC
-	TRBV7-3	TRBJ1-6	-	CASSLGATNSPLHF	TGTGCCAGCAGCTTAGGGGCAACTAATTCACCCCTCCACTTT
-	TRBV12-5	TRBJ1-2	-	CASGLVPHQAGYTF	TGTGCTAGTGGTTTGGTACCCCATCAGGCTGGCTACACCTTC
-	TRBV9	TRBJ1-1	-	CASSVDWVMNTEAFF	TGTGCCAGCAGCGTAGATTGGGTTATGAACACTGAAGCTTTCTTT
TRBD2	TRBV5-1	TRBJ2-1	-	CASSLASGRSNEQFF	TGCGCCAGCAGCTTGGCTAGCGGGAGGAGTAATGAGCAGTTCTTC
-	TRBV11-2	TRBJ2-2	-	CASSSPYSGHTGELFF	TGTGCCAGCAGCTCCCCCTACAGCGGGCACACCGGGGAGCTGTTTTTT
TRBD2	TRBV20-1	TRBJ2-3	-	CSASSGLGSTDTQYF	TGCAGTGCAAGTTCTGGACTAGGTAGCACAGATACGCAGTATTTT
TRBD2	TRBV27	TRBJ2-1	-	CASSLRASGGYNEQFF	TGTGCCAGCAGTTTACGGGCTAGCGGGGGATACAATGAGCAGTTCTTC
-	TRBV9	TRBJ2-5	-	CASSVFLTGEETQYF	TGTGCCAGCAGCGTTTTCCTGACGGGGGAAGAGACCCAGTACTTC
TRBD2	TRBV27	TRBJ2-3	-	CASGSAGATDTQYF	TGTGCCAGCGGCTCAGCGGGGGCCACAGATACGCAGTATTTT
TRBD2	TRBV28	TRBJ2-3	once	CASSSGSLPDTQYF	TGTGCCAGCTCTAGCGGGAGTCTGCCAGATACGCAGTATTTT
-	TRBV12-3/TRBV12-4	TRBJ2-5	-	CASSLRETQYF	TGTGCCAGCAGTTTGAGAGAGACCCAGTACTTC
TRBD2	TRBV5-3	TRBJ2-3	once	CARRYGLAGEKYF	TGTGCCAGAAGGTACGGACTAGCGGGAGAAAAGTATTTT
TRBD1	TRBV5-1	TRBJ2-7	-	CASSSRTGSGEQYF	TGCGCCAGCAGCTCCCGGACAGGGTCGGGCGAGCAGTACTTC
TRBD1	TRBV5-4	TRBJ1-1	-	CASSSPDRGWNTEAFF	TGTGCCAGCAGCTCTCCGGACAGGGGATGGAACACTGAAGCTTTCTTT
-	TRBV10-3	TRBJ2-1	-	CAISEIGKQGSYNEQFF	TGTGCCATCAGTGAAATAGGGAAGCAGGGGTCCTACAATGAGCAGTTCTTC
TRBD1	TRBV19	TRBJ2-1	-	CASSIGQVGEQFF	TGTGCCAGTAGTATCGGACAGGTCGGTGAGCAGTTCTTC
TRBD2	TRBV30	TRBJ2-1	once	CAWSAWTSGGWSSYNEQFF	TGTGCCTGGAGTGCGTGGACTAGCGGGGGGTGGAGCTCCTACAATGAGCAGTTCTTC
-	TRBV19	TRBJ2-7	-	CASSLASLGTNTYEQYF	TGTGCCAGTAGTCTCGCATCCTTGGGGACCAACACCTACGAGCAGTACTTC
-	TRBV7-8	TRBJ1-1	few	CASTPDGSTEAFF	TGTGCCAGCACTCCCGATGGGAGCACTGAAGCTTTCTTT
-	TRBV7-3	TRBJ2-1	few	CASSLVSGQTYNEQFF	TGTGCCAGCAGCTTAGTTAGCGGACAAACCTACAATGAGCAGTTCTTC
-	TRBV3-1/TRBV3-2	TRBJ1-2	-	CASSQERGNYGYTF	TGTGCCAGCAGCCAAGAGCGGGGTAACTATGGCTACACCTTC